Detailed here is one T cell receptor (beta chain). What it recognizes is unknown. The data are from a study of cytomegalovirus exposure and HLA in healthy donors. Whole-study results and caveats: A later analysis associated 16,951 TCR beta sequences with HLA alleles at a 0.05 false discovery rate.

60 Vbeta and 13 Jbeta primers were used in PCR. Per the study methods: In a later analysis, 80 million or so unique TCR beta chains included roughly 11 million shared by two or more donors. Here immunoSEQ multiplex PCR was the method, and the copy in TCRdb shows in-frame clones only, minus some. D and trimming come from the DNA, and the V and J calls and clone size come from that table. The sample has around 170,000 clones, around three quarters seen once; the top ten hold 1%. In germline, CDR1 is SGHRS, CDR2 YFSETQ. The V gene end was trimmed by 0 bases and the J gene end by 5 bases; junction bases not matched to a gene: 6. The CDR3 runs 16 residues.

The chain joins TRBV5-1 to TRBJ2-2, with 8 bases matching TRBD2. This receptor was taken from a woman in her fifties or sixties in good health and CMV-seropositive. Sequencing input: PBMCs. This CDR3 reads CASSLGGRSRTGELFF. CDR3 DNA sequence: TGCGCCAGCAGCTTGGGCGGGAGGAGTCGTACCGGGGAGCTGTTTTTT.